The source of this T cell receptor beta chain is a study of T cells after yellow fever vaccination. Points from the study as a whole: Although most clonotypes did not, a small share appeared in both CD4 and CD8 compartments.

Turning to this clonotype: The antigen remains undetermined.

Template-switching 5'RACE yielded the TCR cDNA; a universal primer site and UMIs were added in the process. Each CDR3 protein is one row after TCRdb ran MiXCR on the 5' RACE reads. The sample comprises nearly 350,000 distinct CDR3 sequences, 8.1% of which are singletons, and 17% rests with the top ten. The V and J ends lost 6 bases and 0 bases, in that order; junction bases with no gene match: 2. The CDR3 extends over 15 amino acids. Germline V lookup: CDR1 LNHNV, CDR2 YYDKDF (reference sequence). This sequence originates from a man between 18 and 29 years old who received the YFV17D yellow fever vaccine. The rearrangement links TRBV15 to TRBJ2-2, with 9 bases identical to TRBD1. Sequences were derived from PBMCs, sampled more than 40 days after the first yellow fever vaccination. The CDR3 region has the DNA TGTGCCACCAGGGACAGGGGTTCGAACACCGGGGAGCTGTTTTTT. Its translation: CATRDRGSNTGELFF.